One and the same sample provided the 7 T cell receptor beta chains below, sequenced in a study of blood T cell repertoires in COVID-19. TCRdb keeps only in-frame clones here, not all; method: immunoSEQ multiplex PCR. The sample has roughly 250,000 clones; more than 75% are singletons. Sequencing input: PBMCs or T cells enriched from blood (not recorded which). Every receptor here comes from a woman aged 40 to 49 with acute COVID-19.

J is TRBJ2-6 and V is TRBV3-1 (or the pseudogene TRBV3-2); 10 bases align to TRBD1. Germline trimming cut 4 bases from V and 1 base from J; bases unmatched to any gene: 4. Germline CDR1 is LGHDT and CDR2 is YNNKEL (reference sequence). The CDR3 covers 17 residues. The CDR3 protein is CASSPGDRGSGANVLTF. The CDR3 DNA reads as TGTGCCAGCAGCCCGGGGGACAGGGGTTCTGGGGCCAACGTCCTGACTTTC.

The V gene is TRBV15, the J gene TRBJ1-3; the match to TRBD1 covers 9 bases. Germline values: CDR1 LNHNV, CDR2 YYDKDF (reference sequence). Trimming took 8 bases from V and 3 from J; bases not matched to a gene: 5. The CDR3 length is 14 residues. CDR3 DNA: TGTGCCACCTATGGACAGGGGCTTGGAAACACCATATATTTT. Its protein is CATYGQGLGNTIYF.

CDR3 residues: CASSSGSVGGRETQYF. The CDR3 DNA reads TGTGCCAGCAGCTCAGGTTCGGTAGGAGGGAGAGAGACCCAGTACTTC. This rearrangement joins TRBV11-2 to TRBJ2-5, with a possible D match to TRBD2 (6 bases). This CDR3 spans 16 amino acids. Between the trimmed V and J ends, which lost 4 bases and 4 bases, there was a span of 19 bases. Germline V gene data show CDR1 as SGHAT and CDR2 as FQNNGV.

This clone was seen only once. This chain uses TRBV11-2 with TRBJ2-4, with D maybe TRBD2 (5 bases). Trimming shortened V by 5 bases and J by 7 bases, and 9 bases separated the two germline ends. Germline V lookup: CDR1 SGHAT, CDR2 FQNNGV. This CDR3 spans 12 amino acids. The DNA of the CDR3 is TGTGCCAGCAGCCTCGGGATTAACATTCAGTACTTC. Protein product: CASSLGINIQYF.

This chain uses TRBV19 with TRBJ2-2, with D possibly being TRBD1 (6 bases). The V end was cut by 8 bases, the J end by 1 base, with 8 bases between. CDR1 LNHDA and CDR2 SQIVND come from the germline V gene (reference sequence). The CDR3 has 13 residues. CDR3 in DNA: TGTGCCAGTGAGGACAGGAACACCGGGGAGCTGTTTTTT. This encodes CASEDRNTGELFF.

This chain uses TRBV24-1 with TRBJ2-1, with 12 nucleotides matching TRBD2. The CDR3 contains 17 residues. Germline assignment: CDR1 KGHDR and CDR2 SFDVKD. After removal of 0 bases from V and 9 bases from J, the junction contained 8 bases not matched to a gene. As DNA, the CDR3 is TGTGCCACCAGTGATTTGTCGGCTAGCGGGAGGGTCGGTGAGCAGTTCTTC. Its translation is CATSDLSASGRVGEQFF.

This sequence joins TRBV14 and TRBJ1-6; D remains unclear. Germline assignment: CDR1 SGHDN and CDR2 FVKESK. The CDR3 contains 14 residues. Trimming pared 2 bases from V and 8 bases from J, leaving 10 bases between. The CDR3 DNA sequence: TGTGCCAGCAGCCAACACGGGTACTATTCACCCCTCCACTTT. It is translated as CASSQHGYYSPLHF.